The present entry profiles one TCR beta chain with its context. The CDR3 sequence is 14 residues long. V dropped 2 bases and J dropped 1 base, with 5 bases sitting between them. Germline V CDR1 and CDR2: SGHTA, FQGNSA. The sample originates from a study of blood T cell repertoires in COVID-19. Study as a whole: Italy, Spain and the United States were the sources of the convalescent and acute COVID-19 samples. T cells, B-cell-depleted T cells, or PBMCs supplied cDNA or gDNA.

Original handling: Using reference gene primer amplification, nucleated cell counts were estimated. The repertoire was sequenced with immunoSEQ multiplex PCR; TCRdb's copy has only in-frame clones and lacks some. Clone size and V and J calls were adopted from that table, with D and trimming inferred from the DNA. There are 90,000 to 110,000 clones in the sample; over 70% occur only once, and around 4.2% lies in the top ten. The clonotype was recovered from a human donor in a cohort sampled during active or convalescent COVID-19. Sample: peripheral blood. The rearrangement links TRBV7-2 to TRBJ2-2; D gene uncertain. DNA for the CDR3: TGTGCCAGCAGCTTATCCGGGAACACCGGGGAGCTGTTTTTT. This sequence encodes CASSLSGNTGELFF.